The 18 T cell receptor beta chains presented below share a single source sample, sequenced in a study of T-cell memory formation after mild COVID-19. MiXCR was run by TCRdb on the 5' RACE reads, yielding one entry per CDR3 protein. The sample lists about 27,000 distinct CDR3 sequences, roughly 7.4% occurring once. What was sequenced was PBMCs or a T cell subset sorted from them (not recorded which). These receptor sequences come from an adult woman who had mild COVID-19 (a few samples of this study predate the infection). Cell type and time point are not known.

This clonotype was counted ten times or more. This chain joins TRBV12-5 and TRBJ2-2, with TRBD1 matching 8 bases. Trimming took 2 bases from V and 5 from J; bases not matched to a gene: 7. There are 16 residues in the CDR3. Per germline, CDR1 LGHNT and CDR2 FRNRAP. DNA for the CDR3: TGTGCTAGTGGTTTGCGGACAGGGCATGTTACCGGGGAGCTGTTTTTT. The encoded protein is CASGLRTGHVTGELFF.

This clonotype was counted many times. This sequence joins TRBV10-2 and TRBJ1-3; D may be TRBD1 (5 bases). Germline V CDR1 and CDR2: WSHSY, SAAADI. There are 15 residues in the CDR3. Trimming stripped 9 bases from V and 4 bases from J, with 19 bases between. This chain's CDR3 is CASAGGWSLGNTIYF. The CDR3 coding sequence is TGCGCCAGTGCGGGGGGTTGGTCTCTCGGAAACACCATATATTTT.

This clonotype was counted at least ten times. Here the CDR3 reads CASSSNGRTAYNEQFF. The CDR3 nucleotides are TGTGCCAGCAGTTCCAACGGGAGAACCGCCTACAATGAGCAGTTCTTC. V is TRBV7-8 and J is TRBJ2-1; possible D gene TRBD2, 6 bases. V dropped 6 bases and J dropped 2 bases, with 17 bases sitting between them. This CDR3 has 16 amino acids. Germline V gives CDR1 SGHVS, CDR2 FQNEAQ.

The gene calls are TRBV4-3 and TRBJ2-1; 9 bases agree with TRBD2. J lost 8 bases, V lost 1 base, and 15 bases had no gene match. The CDR3 consists of 18 residues. Germline loops: CDR1 LGHNA, CDR2 YSLEER. CDR3: CASSQGGSGRFHEDEQFF. The CDR3 bases are TGCGCCAGCAGCCAAGGGGGCAGCGGGAGGTTCCATGAGGATGAGCAGTTCTTC.

The V gene is TRBV4-1, the J gene TRBJ2-2, with TRBD2 as a possible D gene (6 bases). Trimming shortened V by 3 bases and J by 5 bases, and 13 bases separated the two germline ends. CDR3 length: 15 amino acids. Germline-derived CDR1 and CDR2 are MGHRA and YSYEKL. The CDR3 nucleotides read TGCGCCAGCAGCCACGCCGGGGGAGGAACCGGGGAGCTGTTTTTT. Amino acids: CASSHAGGGTGELFF.

This clonotype appeared many times. The chain recombines TRBV27 with TRBJ1-4; D gene uncertain. The CDR3 consists of 15 residues. Deletions cut 4 bases from V and 4 bases from J, with 13 bases between. The germline V gene has CDR1 MNHEY and CDR2 SMNVEV (reference sequence). The DNA of the CDR3 is TGTGCCAGCAGTTACGCTACAGATAATAATGAAAAACTGTTTTTT. Encoded protein: CASSYATDNNEKLFF.

This clonotype was seen repeatedly, ten times or more. This chain uses TRBV24-1 with TRBJ2-2, with D possibly TRBD1 on 5 matching bases. The CDR3 is 16 amino acids. CDR1 and CDR2 (germline): KGHDR, SFDVKD. The germline V and J ends were trimmed by 4 bases and 3 bases, with 14 bases remaining between them. Here the CDR3 reads CATSDQSARDTGELFF. The CDR3 DNA reads as TGTGCCACCAGTGACCAATCGGCCAGGGACACCGGGGAGCTGTTTTTT.

This clonotype occurred a few times. The chain employs TRBV10-3 and TRBJ2-5; TRBD2 might be the D (6 bases). V was cut by 11 bases and J by 0 bases, with 13 bases left in between. This CDR3 spans 13 amino acids. The V gene's germline CDR1 is ENHRY and CDR2 SYGVKD. CDR3 loop: CAVGSSDQETQYF. The CDR3, as DNA: TGTGCCGTGGGTTCTAGCGACCAAGAGACCCAGTACTTC.

J is TRBJ2-5 and V is TRBV5-1; a weak D match, TRBD2 (5 bases). The CDR3 runs 14 residues. Germline-derived CDR1 and CDR2 are SGHRS and YFSETQ. V lost 1 base to trimming and J lost 5 bases, with 12 bases between them. CDR3 sequence reads: CASSLSLADETQYF. CDR3 nucleotides: TGCGCCAGCAGCTTGTCGCTAGCTGATGAGACCCAGTACTTC.

In this sample, this clonotype turned up many times. The V gene is TRBV9, the J gene TRBJ2-2; D gene uncertain. V was cut by 4 bases and J by 5 bases, with 6 bases left in between. Germline V gives CDR1 SGDLS, CDR2 YYNGEE. The CDR3 extends over 12 amino acids. The CDR3: CASSPRTGELFF. DNA of the CDR3: TGTGCCAGCAGCCCGAGAACCGGGGAGCTGTTTTTT. Full variable domain (missing parts from reference TRBV9 and TRBJ2-2): DSGVTQTPKHLITATGQRVTLRCSPRSGDLSVYWYQQSLDQGLQFLIQYYNGEERAKGNILERFSAQQFPDLHSELNLSSLELGDSALYFCASSPRTGELFFGEGSRLTVL.

V is TRBV19 and J is TRBJ1-2; no reliable D call. Trimming took off 0 bases at V and 4 bases at J, with 9 bases between the two ends. Germline values: CDR1 LNHDA, CDR2 SQIVND (reference sequence). This CDR3 is built from 14 residues. This CDR3 is CASSIERGSYGYTF. The CDR3 bases are TGTGCCAGTAGTATAGAAAGAGGCAGCTATGGCTACACCTTC.

This clonotype was counted ten times or more. CDR3 coding DNA: TGTGCCAGCAGCTTGGAAGGGGCCCCCCGACAGCCCCAGCATTTT. This encodes CASSLEGAPRQPQHF. The rearrangement uses TRBV5-5 and TRBJ1-5, with D possibly being TRBD1 (5 bases). V was shortened by 0 bases and J by 7 bases, with 14 bases between the two germline ends. The germline CDR1 and CDR2 sequences are SGHKS and YYEKEE (reference sequence). The CDR3 extends over 15 amino acids.

This clonotype appeared many times. The V call is TRBV10-3, the J call TRBJ1-1; 9 nucleotides agree with TRBD1. CDR1 and CDR2 (germline): ENHRY, SYGVKD. V lost 5 bases, J lost 1 base, and 5 bases stayed unmatched. The CDR3 sequence is 15 residues long. The CDR3 bases are TGTGCCATCAGTACCCCGGGACAGGGGAACACTGAAGCTTTCTTT. This sequence encodes CAISTPGQGNTEAFF.

This clonotype was found many times. This chain joins TRBV11-3 and TRBJ2-5, with D perhaps matching TRBD1 or TRBD2 (5 bases each). Germline CDR1 reads SGHNT; CDR2 reads YENEEA. The V and J ends lost 4 bases and 2 bases respectively, with 14 bases between them. The CDR3 runs to 15 residues. The CDR3 DNA reads TGTGCCAGCAGCTCCGGGACGTTACCTCAAGAGACCCAGTACTTC. Translated, it gives CASSSGTLPQETQYF. The variable domain in full, with the rest retrieved from reference TRBV11-3 and TRBJ2-5, is EAGVVQSPRYKIIEKKQPVAFWCNPISGHNTLYWYLQNLGQGPELLIRYENEEAVDDSQLPKDRFSAERLKGVDSTLKIQPAELGDSAVYLCASSSGTLPQETQYFGPGTRLLVL.

This clonotype was recorded many times. One base away lies a much larger clone, so this may be a sequencing read error. V and J are TRBV6-5 and TRBJ2-1, with 9 bases that match TRBD2. V shed 0 bases, J shed 6 bases, and the junction held 6 bases outside the gene matches. Germline V gene data show CDR1 as MNHEY and CDR2 as SVGAGI. The CDR3 is made up of 16 amino acids. CDR3 amino acids: CASSYSGRAGGNEQFF. CDR3 coding DNA: TGTGCCAGCAGTTACTCCGGGCGAGCGGGAGGCAATGAGCAGTTCTTC.

This clonotype was seen repeatedly, ten times or more. The rearrangement uses TRBV4-1 and TRBJ1-1; possible D gene TRBD1, 5 bases. Germline CDR1 reads MGHRA; CDR2 reads YSYEKL. This CDR3 is built from 16 residues. Trimming removed 0 bases at V and 1 base at J, with 12 bases between. This CDR3 is CASSQEAGRTNTEAFF. CDR3 bases: TGCGCCAGCAGCCAAGAGGCAGGGAGGACGAACACTGAAGCTTTCTTT.

This clonotype came up many times. The chain recombines TRBV12-3 or TRBV12-4 with TRBJ2-3; 10 nucleotides line up with TRBD1. The J segment lost 5 bases and the V segment lost 4 bases, leaving 6 bases of the junction unmatched. The CDR3 has 15 residues. The CDR3 DNA follows: TGTGCCAGCAGTTATCGACAGGGGGCTGAAGATACGCAGTATTTT. Protein product: CASSYRQGAEDTQYF.

This clonotype appeared many times. V and J are TRBV18 and TRBJ1-1; D remains ambiguous. Between the trimmed V and J ends, which lost 4 bases and 0 bases, there was a span of 9 bases. CDR1 is KGHSH and CDR2 is LQKENI in the germline V gene. There are 14 residues in the CDR3. The CDR3, as DNA: TGTGCCAGCTCACAACTAGACGTGAACACTGAAGCTTTCTTT. This gives the protein CASSQLDVNTEAFF.